Below, one TCR beta chain is given with its context. In its sample, this clone was seen once. Its target antigen remains unknown. Base qualities were left out, and no much larger clone turns up one base away. The CDR3 spans 16 residues, from the cysteine through the phenylalanine. The read is trimmed to its CDR3 DNA, 48 bases read in frame from base 1. The V end loses 1 base and the J end loses 0 bases, and a stretch of 10 bases separates them. CDR1 and CDR2 are read off the germline V gene as KGHSH and LQKENI. This sample is drawn from a study of T cell changes during pregnancy in multiple sclerosis (dated by TCRdb to between 2018 and 2021). Notes on the research overall: The study examined how the T cell repertoire changed over the course of pregnancy in women with multiple sclerosis.

Libraries were made using the immunoSEQ multiplex PCR assay. The table comes from immuneACCESS by way of TCRdb, which keeps in-frame sequences with V and J called. Part of the clones is missing from these tables; in studies checked, under half for an unresolved V gene and the rest for unknown reasons. The sample contains tens of thousands of clones, approximately 91% of them found a single time. The ten largest clones take up 0.45% to 0.6% of the sample. Sample: CD4+ T cells from peripheral blood mononuclear cells, taken in the third trimester of pregnancy. The TCR was taken from a female donor with multiple sclerosis, enrolled in a pregnancy study. The sequence links TRBV18 to TRBJ1-5, with no D gene named confidently. The DNA is as follows: TGTGCCAGCTCACCACAAACAGTACATAGCAATCAGCCCCAGCATTTT. It codes for CASSPQTVHSNQPQHF. The reference TRBV18 and TRBJ1-5 proteins fill in what lies around the CDR3, so the full variable domain reads NAGVMQNPRHLVRRRGQEARLRCSPMKGHSHVYWYRQLPEEGLKFMVYLQKENIIDESGMPKERFSAEFPKEGPSILRIQQVVRGDSAAYFCASSPQTVHSNQPQHFGDGTRLSIL.